The present TCR beta chain was sequenced within a study of CDR3 diversity in severe acne. The V and J ends lost 5 bases and 3 bases, in that order; junction bases with no gene match: 1. Germline CDR1 and CDR2: DFQATT and SNEGSKA (reference sequence). The CDR3 runs 13 residues. From the PCR reads, TCRdb called clonotypes with MiXCR, one entry per CDR3 protein. The data contain some 85,000 distinct CDR3 sequences, under 55% of them singletons. The material sequenced was blood. The TCR originated in a male donor with severe acne vulgaris. This rearrangement joins TRBV20-1 to TRBJ2-1; 10 positions agree with TRBD2. The CDR3 DNA is TGCAGTGCTTGGACTAGCGGCTACAATGAGCAGTTCTTC. Translating gives CSAWTSGYNEQFF.